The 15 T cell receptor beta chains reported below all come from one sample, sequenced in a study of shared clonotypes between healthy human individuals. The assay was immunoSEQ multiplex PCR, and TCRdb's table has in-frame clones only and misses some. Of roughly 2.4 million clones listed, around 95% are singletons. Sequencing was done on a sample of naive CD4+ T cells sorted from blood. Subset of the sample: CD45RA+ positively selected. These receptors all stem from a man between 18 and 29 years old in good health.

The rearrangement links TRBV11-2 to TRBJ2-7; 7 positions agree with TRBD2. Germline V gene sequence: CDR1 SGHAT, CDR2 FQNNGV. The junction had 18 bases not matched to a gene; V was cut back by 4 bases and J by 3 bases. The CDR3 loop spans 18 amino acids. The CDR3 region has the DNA TGTGCCAGCAGCTCCACCCAGTGGGGAGGGGAGTTGGGCTACGAGCAGTACTTC. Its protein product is CASSSTQWGGELGYEQYF.

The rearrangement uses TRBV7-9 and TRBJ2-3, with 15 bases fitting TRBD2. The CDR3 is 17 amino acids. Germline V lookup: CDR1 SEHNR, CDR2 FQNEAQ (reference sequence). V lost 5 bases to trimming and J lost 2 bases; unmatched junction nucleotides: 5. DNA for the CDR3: TGTGCCAGCAGCGTGGGACTAGCGGGGGGACCCACAGATACGCAGTATTTT. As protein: CASSVGLAGGPTDTQYF.

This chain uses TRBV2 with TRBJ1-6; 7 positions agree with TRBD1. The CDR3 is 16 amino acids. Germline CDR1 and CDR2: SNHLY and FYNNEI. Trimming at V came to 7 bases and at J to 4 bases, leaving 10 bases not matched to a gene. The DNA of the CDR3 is TGTGCCAGCACCCGACCGGCGGGACAGTATAATTCACCCCTCCACTTT. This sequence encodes CASTRPAGQYNSPLHF.

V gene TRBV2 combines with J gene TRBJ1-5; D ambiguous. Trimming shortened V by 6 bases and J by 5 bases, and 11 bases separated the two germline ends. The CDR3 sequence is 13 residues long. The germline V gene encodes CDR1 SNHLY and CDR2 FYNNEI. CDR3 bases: TGTGCCAGCAGACATCCCGTGGATCAGCCCCAGCATTTT. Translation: CASRHPVDQPQHF.

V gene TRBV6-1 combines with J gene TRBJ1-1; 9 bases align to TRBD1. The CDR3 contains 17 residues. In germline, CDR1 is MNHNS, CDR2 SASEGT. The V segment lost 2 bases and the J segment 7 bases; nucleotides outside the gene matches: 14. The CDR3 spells CASSELAYLDRGLEAFF. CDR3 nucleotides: TGTGCCAGCAGTGAATTAGCGTATCTGGACAGGGGCCTTGAAGCTTTCTTT.

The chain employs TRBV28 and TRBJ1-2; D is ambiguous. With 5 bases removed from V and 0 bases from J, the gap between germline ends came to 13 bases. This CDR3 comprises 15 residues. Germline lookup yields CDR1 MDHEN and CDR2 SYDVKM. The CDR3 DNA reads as TGTGCCAGCAGTGCCCCCGTGGCAGCTAACTATGGCTACACCTTC. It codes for CASSAPVAANYGYTF.

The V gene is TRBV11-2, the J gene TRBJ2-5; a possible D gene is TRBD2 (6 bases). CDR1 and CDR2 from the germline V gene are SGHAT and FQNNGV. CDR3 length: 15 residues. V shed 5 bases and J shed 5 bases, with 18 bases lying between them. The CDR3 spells CASSPFWRGLETQYF. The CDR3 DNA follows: TGTGCCAGCAGCCCCTTCTGGCGGGGTCTGGAGACCCAGTACTTC.

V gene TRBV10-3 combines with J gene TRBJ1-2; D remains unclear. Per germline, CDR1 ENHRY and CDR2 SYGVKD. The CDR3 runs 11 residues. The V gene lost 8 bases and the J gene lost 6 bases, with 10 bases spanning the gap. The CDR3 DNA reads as TGTGCCATCGGTCCGGTGGATGGCTACACCTTC. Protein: CAIGPVDGYTF.

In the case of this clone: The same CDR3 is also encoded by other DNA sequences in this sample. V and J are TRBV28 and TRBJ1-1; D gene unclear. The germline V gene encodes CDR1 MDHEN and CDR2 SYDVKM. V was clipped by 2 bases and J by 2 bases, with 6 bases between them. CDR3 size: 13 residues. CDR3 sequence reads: CASSLPQNTEAFF. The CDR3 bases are TGTGCCAGCAGTTTACCTCAAAACACTGAAGCTTTCTTT.

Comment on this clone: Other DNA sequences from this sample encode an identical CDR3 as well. The CDR3 DNA is TGTGCCAGCAGCCCGGACAGGGGAAATCAGCCCCAGCATTTT. Its translation is CASSPDRGNQPQHF. V usage is TRBV7-2 and J usage is TRBJ1-5; 9 nucleotides agree with TRBD1. With V trimmed by 5 bases and J by 4 bases, 3 bases remained unmatched. Germline values: CDR1 SGHTA, CDR2 FQGNSA. The CDR3 covers 14 residues. Based on the CDR3 plus reference TRBV7-2 and TRBJ1-5, the full variable domain is GAGVSQSPSNKVTEKGKDVELRCDPISGHTALYWYRQSLGQGLEFLIYFQGNSAPDKSGLPSDRFSAERTGGSVSTLTIQRTQQEDSAVYLCASSPDRGNQPQHFGDGTRLSIL.

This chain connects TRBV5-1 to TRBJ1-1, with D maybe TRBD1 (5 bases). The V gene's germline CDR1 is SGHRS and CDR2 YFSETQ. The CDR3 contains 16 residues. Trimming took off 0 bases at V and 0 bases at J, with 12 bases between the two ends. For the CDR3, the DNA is TGCGCCAGCAGCTTGGCCAGGGAATACATGAACACTGAAGCTTTCTTT. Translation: CASSLAREYMNTEAFF.

The CDR3 is CASSYRWGGTYEQYF. The CDR3 DNA is TGTGCCAGCAGTTACAGGTGGGGTGGGACCTACGAGCAGTACTTC. The chain joins TRBV6-5 to TRBJ2-7; D remains unclear. Germline V gives CDR1 MNHEY, CDR2 SVGAGI. This CDR3 has 15 amino acids. Trimming took off 2 bases at V and 2 bases at J, with 13 bases between the two ends.

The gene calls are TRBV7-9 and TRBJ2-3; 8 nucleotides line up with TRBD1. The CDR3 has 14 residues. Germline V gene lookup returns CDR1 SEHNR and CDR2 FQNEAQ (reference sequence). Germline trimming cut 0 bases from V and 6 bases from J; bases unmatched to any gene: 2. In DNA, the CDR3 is TGTGCCAGCAGCTTAGCACGGACAGGGGATACGCAGTATTTT. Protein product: CASSLARTGDTQYF. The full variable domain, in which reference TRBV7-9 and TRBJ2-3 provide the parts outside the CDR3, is DTGVSQNPRHKITKRGQNVTFRCDPISEHNRLYWYRQTLGQGPEFLTYFQNEAQLEKSRLLSDRFSAERPKGSFSTLEIQRTEQGDSAMYLCASSLARTGDTQYFGPGTRLTVL.

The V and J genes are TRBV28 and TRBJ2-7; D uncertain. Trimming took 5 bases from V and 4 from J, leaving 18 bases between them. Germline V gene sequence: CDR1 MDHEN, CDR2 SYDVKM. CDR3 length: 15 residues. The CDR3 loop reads CASSLARLGNYEQYF. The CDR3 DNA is TGTGCCAGCAGTCTGGCCAGACTGGGGAATTACGAGCAGTACTTC.

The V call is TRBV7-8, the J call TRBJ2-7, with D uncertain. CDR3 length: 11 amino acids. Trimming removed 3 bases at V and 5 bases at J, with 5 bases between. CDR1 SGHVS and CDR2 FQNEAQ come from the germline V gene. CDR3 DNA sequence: TGTGCCAGCAGCTTCGGCCACGAGCAGTACTTC. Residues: CASSFGHEQYF. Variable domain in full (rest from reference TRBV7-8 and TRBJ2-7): GAGVSQSPRYKVAKRGQDVALRCDPISGHVSLFWYQQALGQGPEFLTYFQNEAQLDKSGLPSDRFFAERPEGSVSTLKIQRTQQEDSAVYLCASSFGHEQYFGPGTRLTVT.